A selection of T cell receptor beta chains follows, all from one sample in a study of T-cell memory formation after mild COVID-19. Each CDR3 protein is one row after TCRdb ran MiXCR on the 5' RACE reads. The sample has roughly 610,000 distinct CDR3 sequences, 17% seen once. The material sequenced was PBMCs or a T cell subset sorted from them (not recorded which). The receptors here all came from an adult woman who had mild COVID-19 (a few samples of this study predate the infection). Cell type and time point are not known. CDR3s include the opening cysteine and the closing phenylalanine or tryptophan. The order of the fields is J gene, clone size, V gene, D gene, CDR3 protein, CDR3 DNA. D genes are given only for firm matches. Where a row states a size, it is once, few, many or the class of an expanded clone; other rows omit it.

j_call: TRBJ2-1; clone_size: -; v_call: TRBV11-2; d_call: TRBD2; cdr3_aa: CASSTRTSGYNEQFF; cdr3_nt: TGTGCCAGCAGCACCCGGACTAGCGGTTACAATGAGCAGTTCTTC
j_call: TRBJ2-2; clone_size: -; v_call: TRBV4-1; d_call: -; cdr3_aa: CASSRQEFTGELFF; cdr3_nt: TGCGCCAGCAGTAGGCAGGAGTTCACCGGGGAGCTGTTTTTT
j_call: TRBJ2-7; clone_size: many; v_call: TRBV11-2; d_call: TRBD2; cdr3_aa: CASSQLAGASYEQYF; cdr3_nt: TGTGCCAGCAGCCAACTAGCGGGGGCCTCCTACGAGCAGTACTTC
j_call: TRBJ1-5; clone_size: many; v_call: TRBV4-3; d_call: -; cdr3_aa: CASSQDLAGQGQPQHF; cdr3_nt: TGCGCCAGCAGCCAAGATCTCGCGGGGCAGGGTCAGCCCCAGCATTTT
j_call: TRBJ1-2; clone_size: few; v_call: TRBV5-5; d_call: -; cdr3_aa: CASSLEVQAGTF; cdr3_nt: TGTGCCAGCAGCTTGGAAGTACAGGCGGGGACCTTC
j_call: TRBJ2-7; clone_size: few; v_call: TRBV3-1; d_call: TRBD1; cdr3_aa: CASSRDRSIGEQYF; cdr3_nt: TGTGCCAGCAGCCGGGACAGAAGCATAGGCGAGCAGTACTTC
j_call: TRBJ1-2; clone_size: -; v_call: TRBV4-1; d_call: TRBD1; cdr3_aa: CASSQPQGKERGYTF; cdr3_nt: TGCGCCAGCAGCCAGCCACAGGGGAAGGAGAGGGGCTACACCTTC
j_call: TRBJ2-3; clone_size: few; v_call: TRBV19; d_call: -; cdr3_aa: CASSIEARGTQYF; cdr3_nt: TGTGCCAGTAGTATAGAGGCCCGGGGTACGCAGTATTTT
j_call: TRBJ2-7; clone_size: -; v_call: TRBV5-1; d_call: TRBD2; cdr3_aa: CASSLAGGGAYEQYF; cdr3_nt: TGCGCCAGCAGCTTGGCCGGCGGGGGGGCCTACGAGCAGTACTTC
j_call: TRBJ2-2; clone_size: -; v_call: TRBV5-1; d_call: -; cdr3_aa: CASSPWDSNTGELFF; cdr3_nt: TGCGCCAGCAGCCCCTGGGACTCAAACACCGGGGAGCTGTTTTTT
j_call: TRBJ2-5; clone_size: few; v_call: TRBV4-1; d_call: -; cdr3_aa: CASSSALTTETQYF; cdr3_nt: TGCGCCAGCAGCTCGGCTCTAACCACGGAGACCCAGTACTTC
j_call: TRBJ2-3; clone_size: -; v_call: TRBV3-1; d_call: TRBD2; cdr3_aa: CASSSSGATSTDTQYF; cdr3_nt: TGTGCCAGCAGCTCAAGCGGGGCAACTAGCACAGATACGCAGTATTTT
j_call: TRBJ2-5; clone_size: -; v_call: TRBV7-7; d_call: -; cdr3_aa: CASSLQREMTQYF; cdr3_nt: TGTGCTAGCAGCTTACAACGGGAGATGACCCAGTACTTC
j_call: TRBJ1-1; clone_size: few; v_call: TRBV7-8; d_call: -; cdr3_aa: CASSNRDGLGTEAFF; cdr3_nt: TGTGCCAGCAGCAACAGGGACGGGCTGGGCACTGAAGCTTTCTTT
j_call: TRBJ1-1; clone_size: -; v_call: TRBV12-3/TRBV12-4; d_call: -; cdr3_aa: CASSLVSTEAFF; cdr3_nt: TGTGCCAGCAGTTTAGTTAGCACTGAAGCTTTCTTT
j_call: TRBJ2-3; clone_size: many; v_call: TRBV4-2; d_call: TRBD2; cdr3_aa: CASSQVGLAGANTDTQYF; cdr3_nt: TGTGCCAGCAGCCAAGTCGGCCTAGCGGGGGCCAACACAGATACGCAGTATTTT
j_call: TRBJ1-6; clone_size: -; v_call: TRBV3-1; d_call: TRBD1; cdr3_aa: CASSHFVPDRAVGSPLHF; cdr3_nt: TGTGCCAGCAGCCATTTTGTCCCGGACAGGGCTGTCGGTTCACCCCTCCACTTT
j_call: TRBJ2-7; clone_size: few; v_call: TRBV5-4; d_call: -; cdr3_aa: CASSRRGGNYEQYF; cdr3_nt: TGTGCCAGCAGTCGGCGTGGGGGGAACTACGAGCAGTACTTC
j_call: TRBJ2-3; clone_size: -; v_call: TRBV7-9; d_call: TRBD2; cdr3_aa: CASSLRRGGSGTDTQYF; cdr3_nt: TGTGCCAGCAGCTTAAGACGGGGCGGGAGCGGCACAGATACGCAGTATTTT
j_call: TRBJ1-1; clone_size: few; v_call: TRBV12-3/TRBV12-4; d_call: TRBD1; cdr3_aa: CASSWTGRRSEAFF; cdr3_nt: TGTGCCAGCAGTTGGACAGGGAGGAGGAGTGAAGCTTTCTTT
j_call: TRBJ2-1; clone_size: -; v_call: TRBV4-3; d_call: -; cdr3_aa: CASSPHDRKALGEQFF; cdr3_nt: TGCGCCAGCAGTCCCCATGACAGGAAAGCCTTAGGTGAGCAGTTCTTC
j_call: TRBJ1-2; clone_size: -; v_call: TRBV4-1; d_call: -; cdr3_aa: CASSQDRAGVVGYTF; cdr3_nt: TGCGCCAGCAGCCAAGATCGGGCGGGGGTGGTTGGCTACACCTTC